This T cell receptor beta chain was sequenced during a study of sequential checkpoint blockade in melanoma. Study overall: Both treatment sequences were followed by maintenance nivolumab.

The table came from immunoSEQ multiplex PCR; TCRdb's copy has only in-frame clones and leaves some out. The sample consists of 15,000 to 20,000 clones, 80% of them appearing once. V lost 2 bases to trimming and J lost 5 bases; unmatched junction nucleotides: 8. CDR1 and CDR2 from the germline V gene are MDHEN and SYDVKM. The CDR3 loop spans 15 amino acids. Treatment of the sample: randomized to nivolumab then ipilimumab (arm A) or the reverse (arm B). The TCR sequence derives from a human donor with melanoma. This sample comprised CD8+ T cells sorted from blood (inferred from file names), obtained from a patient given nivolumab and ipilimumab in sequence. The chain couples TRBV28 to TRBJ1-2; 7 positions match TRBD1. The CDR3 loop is CASSLPGQRLYGYTF. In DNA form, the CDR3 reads TGTGCCAGCAGTTTACCGGGACAGAGACTTTATGGCTACACCTTC.